This T cell receptor (beta chain) was profiled in a study of metastatic and nonmetastatic thyroid tumors (dated by TCRdb to the early 2020s). Study-wide context: Repertoires from peripheral blood and from tumor or nodule tissue samples of malignant and benign thyroid patients were compared.

CDR1 and CDR2 are drawn from the germline V gene (reference sequence): SGHNT, YYREEE. The V end loses 0 bases and the J end loses 9 bases, and a stretch of 13 bases separates them. The CDR3 covers 15 residues, taking in both the cysteine and the phenylalanine. Solely the CDR3 DNA is kept, with 45 bases framed from the first base. The library was prepared using PCR. The sample was run on an Illumina HiSeq 4000. High-throughput sequencing was used to profile the TCR beta-chain CDR3 region of each patient. The authors' analysis ran thus. Drawing on CDR3 differences between clinicopathological groups, the researchers built a classifier meant to tell apart patients with distant-metastatic papillary thyroid cancer. The Shannon index was used to assess repertoire diversity, and the Morisita-Horn index was used to assess tumor-blood repertoire similarity. The public reads were reprocessed in TCRdb via fastp at Q25 and MiXCR, keeping in-frame beta chains. The V and J calls and clone size come from TCRdb's table, not from the authors' own analysis. This sample holds 35,000 to 40,000 clones; about 25% were observed only once. The leading ten clones occupy approximately 9.9% of the sample.

General conclusions and limits of the study: In both blood and tumor samples, malignant tumors were reported to have significantly higher TCR beta diversity than benign nodules.

The table lists this clone with many counts. There is no known antigen for this receptor. No base quality values were provided; no much bigger clone lies one nucleotide off. No patient had received any treatment before thyroid surgery. Using T-cell receptor beta sequencing, the study looked back at clinical samples from patients collected from about 2011 to 2019. The sequenced material came from blood. The V and J genes are TRBV5-4 and TRBJ1-6; the D gene is possibly TRBD1, with 6 bases matching. The clonotype was recovered from a female donor with papillary thyroid cancer or a benign thyroid nodule (not recorded which). Some clones in this sample may be carry-over from other donors' samples. The CDR3 sequence is CASSLGTERASPLHF. At the DNA level, the sequence is TGTGCCAGCAGCTTGGGGACAGAAAGGGCTTCACCCCTCCACTTT.